The rows below give T cell receptor beta chains drawn from one sample of a study of OX40 agonist ivuxolimab in advanced cancers. Data came from immunoSEQ multiplex PCR; TCRdb stores just in-frame clones and leaves some out. The profile shows tens of thousands of clones, about 91% of them singletons. The input for sequencing was CD4+ or CD8+ T cells sorted from blood, taken in a trial of the OX40 agonist ivuxolimab. Every receptor here comes from an adult with an advanced solid tumor such as melanoma, head and neck, liver or kidney cancer. The CDR3 runs from the conserved cysteine through the conserved F or W. D genes are given only for firm matches. Clone size is not always given. Where it is, it says once, few, many or a class for expanded clones.

NA	TRBJ1-3	NA	TRBV30	CAWNLRGSSSGNTIYF	TGTGCCTGGAACCTCAGAGGCTCGAGCTCTGGAAACACCATATATTTT
NA	TRBJ1-3	NA	TRBV18	CASSPLSGNTIYF	TGTGCCAGCTCACCACTTTCTGGAAACACCATATATTTT
NA	TRBJ2-7	NA	TRBV14	CASSPGRNPYEQYF	TGTGCCAGCAGCCCCGGCAGGAACCCCTACGAGCAGTACTTC
NA	TRBJ1-6	NA	TRBV5-5	CASSWGAYNSPLHF	TGTGCCAGCAGCTGGGGGGCCTATAATTCACCCCTCCACTTT
NA	TRBJ2-7	TRBD2	TRBV30	CAWSGHQTSGSYEQYF	TGTGCCTGGAGCGGCCACCAGACTAGCGGATCCTACGAGCAGTACTTC
NA	TRBJ1-2	NA	TRBV28	CASSLGAGTYGYTF	TGTGCCAGCAGTTTGGGGGCAGGGACCTATGGCTACACCTTC
NA	TRBJ1-2	NA	TRBV19	CASSKDISSYGYTF	TGTGCCAGTAGTAAGGACATTTCTAGCTATGGCTACACCTTC
NA	TRBJ2-1	NA	TRBV10-2	CASSFGGLGNEQFF	TGCGCCAGCAGTTTTGGGGGCCTAGGGAATGAGCAGTTCTTC
NA	TRBJ1-5	NA	TRBV4-1	CASANGNQPQHF	TGCGCCAGCGCTAACGGCAATCAGCCCCAGCATTTT
NA	TRBJ2-3	NA	TRBV5-1	CASSSGPRRLTDTQYF	TGCGCCAGCAGCAGTGGCCCCCGTCGACTCACAGATACGCAGTATTTT
NA	TRBJ2-7	TRBD1	TRBV5-1	CASSIQGDEQYF	TGCGCCAGCAGCATACAGGGGGACGAGCAGTACTTC
NA	TRBJ2-1	NA	TRBV2	CASGRQRAALYNEQFF	TGTGCCAGCGGCCGACAGAGGGCTGCCCTCTACAATGAGCAGTTCTTC
NA	TRBJ1-2	TRBD1	TRBV5-6	CATGQGRNYGYTF	TGTGCCACTGGACAGGGTCGGAACTATGGCTACACCTTC
NA	TRBJ2-1	TRBD1	TRBV6-5	CASRVRTGSYNEQFF	TGTGCCAGCAGAGTCCGGACAGGGTCCTACAATGAGCAGTTCTTC
NA	TRBJ1-1	NA	TRBV15	CATSRDRSGASEAFF	TGTGCCACCAGCAGAGATCGATCAGGGGCAAGCGAAGCTTTCTTT
once	TRBJ2-7	TRBD2	TRBV18	CASSPDAGAIYEQYF	TGTGCCAGCTCACCTGATGCGGGAGCTATCTACGAGCAGTACTTC
NA	TRBJ2-5	NA	TRBV6-1	CASSEAEVRGETQYF	TGTGCCAGCAGTGAAGCTGAGGTCAGAGGGGAGACCCAGTACTTC
NA	TRBJ2-5	NA	TRBV9	CASSVRGQETQYF	TGTGCCAGCAGCGTAAGGGGGCAAGAGACCCAGTACTTC
NA	TRBJ1-1	TRBD1	TRBV30	CAWERQGMNTEAFF	TGTGCCTGGGAGAGACAGGGGATGAACACTGAAGCTTTCTTT
NA	TRBJ2-7	TRBD1	TRBV7-2	CASSLAGQGPYEQYF	TGTGCCAGCAGCTTAGCGGGACAGGGGCCCTACGAGCAGTACTTC
NA	TRBJ2-1	NA	TRBV28	CASSINNEQFF	TGTGCCAGCAGTATAAACAATGAGCAGTTCTTC
NA	TRBJ1-1	TRBD1	TRBV19	CASSVDRGSTEAFF	TGTGCCAGTAGTGTCGACAGGGGGAGCACTGAAGCTTTCTTT
NA	TRBJ2-1	NA	TRBV4-1	CASREGTYNEQFF	TGCGCCAGCAGGGAAGGCACCTACAATGAGCAGTTCTTC
NA	TRBJ2-1	NA	TRBV9	CASSSRTSLSSYNEQFF	TGTGCCAGCAGCTCACGAACTAGCCTGAGCTCCTACAATGAGCAGTTCTTC
NA	TRBJ1-4	NA	TRBV28	CASSFFGEKLFF	TGTGCCAGCAGTTTCTTCGGAGAAAAACTGTTTTTT
NA	TRBJ2-1	NA	TRBV21-1	CASNRDRDNEQFF	TGTGCCAGCAACCGAGACAGGGACAATGAGCAGTTCTTC
NA	TRBJ2-2	TRBD1	TRBV10-1	CASSEGQGGTGELFF	TGCGCCAGCAGTGAGGGACAGGGAGGCACCGGGGAGCTGTTTTTT
NA	TRBJ1-3	TRBD1	TRBV2	CASSEVRGRGNTIYF	TGTGCCAGCAGTGAAGTCAGGGGGCGAGGAAACACCATATATTTT
NA	TRBJ2-3	NA	TRBV30	CAWSSGLPARYF	TGTGCCTGGAGTTCGGGACTCCCGGCTCGGTATTTT
few	TRBJ2-1	NA	TRBV29-1	CSVFRQNNEQFF	TGCAGCGTTTTTAGACAGAACAATGAGCAGTTCTTC
NA	TRBJ1-3	NA	TRBV7-9	CASSKGSSGNTIYF	TGTGCCAGCAGCAAGGGCTCCTCTGGAAACACCATATATTTT
few	TRBJ1-1	NA	TRBV28	CASSPRATEAFF	TGTGCCAGCAGTCCGCGTGCCACTGAAGCTTTCTTT
NA	TRBJ2-5	NA	TRBV21-1	CASSKEGVGGTKRTQYF	TGTGCCAGCAGCAAAGAGGGGGTTGGAGGAACCAAGAGGACCCAGTACTTC